This T cell receptor beta chain comes out of a study of control samples from healthy donors and cancer patients. Trimming removed 4 bases from V and 0 bases from J; junction bases left unmatched: 10. Germline CDR1 and CDR2: GTSNPN and SVGIG (reference sequence). There are 17 residues in the CDR3. Sequencing used immunoSEQ multiplex PCR; TCRdb keeps in-frame clones, though not all of them. This sample carries more than 100,000 clones, roughly 91% of them seen once, and the ten largest clones take 19%. This clonotype originated in a man between 60 and 70 years old with lung cancer. Sequenced: PBMCs. The chain links TRBV30 to TRBJ1-3; TRBD1 agrees at 9 bases. CDR3 in amino acids: CAWTRPGQGYSGNTIYF. The DNA of the CDR3 is TGTGCCTGGACCAGACCGGGACAGGGCTACTCTGGAAACACCATATATTTT. Full variable domain (rest looked up from reference TRBV30 and TRBJ1-3): SQTIHQWPATLVQPVGSPLSLECTVEGTSNPNLYWYRQAAGRGLQLLFYSVGIGQISSEVPQNLSASRPQDRQFILSSKKLLLSDSGFYLCAWTRPGQGYSGNTIYFGEGSWLTVV.